This TCR beta chain emerged from a study of T cell responses to AZD1222 COVID-19 vaccine (dated by TCRdb to the early 2020s). In terms of the full investigation: AZD1222 recipients with second doses at about 4 weeks or about 12 weeks were pooled, because spike-specific TCR depth and breadth did not differ between schedules. Trial participants were enrolled into age subgroups of 18-55, 56-69 and 70-plus years, which contained around 140, 26 and 57 TCR-sequenced participants, respectively. TCR sequencing was performed for roughly 250 trial participants, of whom 200 to 220 were given two doses of AZD1222 and approximately 26 were given two doses of MenACWY control vaccine.

The intended sense of this specimen's time point label: baseline before first vaccination. Vaccinee samples came from UK trials COV001 and COV002, including a single-blind randomized controlled phase 2/3 trial of AZD1222 (ChAdOx1 nCoV-19) in healthy adults. Trial participant PBMC samples were collected at day 0 and day 28 after the second dose for TCRbeta chain sequencing. Overall study outcomes, separate from this receptor: Nearly half of unique spike-specific TCRs reportedly recognized epitopes outside regions mutated in the B.1.351 and B.1.1.7 variants. Conclusions about previously exposed vaccinees were limited because only six AZD1222 recipients were SARS-CoV-2 seropositive at baseline. Participants were mostly white British, with more females than males. The authors suggested clonal diversity may have been underestimated. Because no day 14 peak-response samples were available, repertoires were characterized only after the peak T cell response. The 56-69-year group was small, and its depth increase did not reach significance, likely because of low power. The vaccine-associated CD4 TCRs covered the entire spike protein, and the dominant responses fell in regions 160-218 and 743-854. A significant rise in spike-specific TCR breadth and depth was observed after two AZD1222 doses relative to day 0 and relative to MenACWY recipients.

The CDR3 regions of human TCRbeta chains were analyzed by immunosequencing. The authors' analysis ran thus. Repertoire TCRs were checked for matches against a reference library of SARS-CoV-2-specific TCRs that had been generated using the MIRA antigen-specificity platform. Breadth was defined as the fraction of unique TCRs that were SARS-CoV-2-associated, and depth was defined as the fraction of total T cells that were SARS-CoV-2-associated. Using the MIRA data, each spike-specific TCR was mapped to the spike region that the TCR reacts to and placed in a CD4 or CD8 class. Log10-transformed breadth and depth values were compared by one-way ANOVA with Sidak's multiple comparisons tests. TCRdb retrieved this table from immuneACCESS and kept in-frame rearrangements only. Not all clones are present; in checked studies, unresolved V genes account for under half, and no reason is known for the remainder. V and J calls and clone size are given by that table; D and trimming were obtained from the DNA. A total of about 100,000 clones appear in this sample, about 86% of them only once. About 15% of the sample comes from the top ten.

V is pared back by 2 bases and J by 0 bases, with 7 bases lying between the germline termini. The germline V gene specifies WSHSY as CDR1 and SAAADI as CDR2. The CDR3 spans 14 residues, from the cysteine through the phenylalanine. The entry retains the CDR3 DNA only, 42 bases that are in frame from base 1. With respect to this clone: There is no known antigen for this receptor. No base-level quality is on record; no much larger clone is a single base apart.

The source was peripheral blood, collected on day 0 of AZD1222 vaccination. The sequence links TRBV10-2 to TRBJ1-1; the D segment could be TRBD1, given 5 matching bases. The receptor comes from an adult in good health. CDR3 region: CASSEDSMNTEAFF. The DNA is TGCGCCAGCAGTGAGGACAGCATGAACACTGAAGCTTTCTTT.